These T cell receptor beta chains were read from a single sample in a study of blood T cells in healthy people across ages. TCRdb reanalysed the 5' RACE reads using MiXCR and keeps one entry per CDR3 protein. The repertoire includes approximately 900,000 distinct CDR3 sequences, around 48% of them detected once, and roughly an eighth sits in the top ten. Specimen: blood. These receptors came from a man aged 25 to 40 in good health. The CDR3 runs from the conserved cysteine through the conserved F or W. A D gene is named only where the DNA matches it firmly. Size is omitted from some rows. Given values are once, few, many or a class for expanded clones.

size	V	D	J	length	CDR3	DNA
few	TRBV12-3/TRBV12-4	TRBD2	TRBJ2-3	15	CASSFASGVGDTQYF	TGTGCCAGCAGTTTCGCTAGCGGGGTGGGAGATACGCAGTATTTT
NA	TRBV7-9	TRBD1	TRBJ2-7	16	CASSLLGQGHAYEQYF	TGTGCCAGCAGCTTATTGGGACAGGGTCATGCCTACGAGCAGTACTTC
few	TRBV4-1	NA	TRBJ2-1	15	CASSQTQETYNEQFF	TGCGCCAGCAGCCAAACACAGGAAACCTACAATGAGCAGTTCTTC
NA	TRBV30	TRBD2	TRBJ2-2	17	CAWSVQGLAGLTGELFF	TGTGCCTGGAGTGTACAAGGACTAGCGGGATTGACCGGGGAGCTGTTTTTT
NA	TRBV20-1	TRBD2	TRBJ2-5	13	CSALTSGGETQYF	TGCAGTGCTCTGACTAGCGGGGGAGAGACCCAGTACTTC
NA	TRBV9	NA	TRBJ2-4	14	CASSVGGTAYGQYF	TGTGCCAGCAGCGTGGGCGGGACAGCCTACGGGCAGTACTTC
NA	TRBV3-1	TRBD1	TRBJ1-6	16	CASSHKGGQGSSPLHF	TGTGCCAGCAGCCATAAAGGGGGACAGGGGTCGTCACCCCTCCACTTT
few	TRBV24-1	TRBD1	TRBJ2-3	16	CATSDPRTGELDTQYF	TGTGCCACCAGTGACCCCAGGACAGGGGAATTGGATACGCAGTATTTT
once	TRBV9	NA	TRBJ2-7	14	CASSVEVVPYEQYF	TGTGCCAGCAGCGTAGAAGTGGTGCCCTACGAGCAGTACTTC
few	TRBV20-1	NA	TRBJ2-5	15	CSARDWAYLQETQYF	TGCAGTGCTAGAGATTGGGCATACCTCCAAGAGACCCAGTACTTC
NA	TRBV9	NA	TRBJ2-7	13	CASSVGQPYEQYF	TGTGCCAGCAGCGTAGGACAGCCCTACGAGCAGTACTTC
NA	TRBV6-6	TRBD1	TRBJ1-1	16	CASSYPPQGLNTEAFF	TGTGCCAGCAGTTACCCGCCACAGGGGTTGAACACTGAAGCTTTCTTT
few	TRBV4-2	NA	TRBJ2-3	15	CASSQDGRGGDTQYF	TGTGCCAGCAGCCAAGATGGGCGGGGTGGAGATACGCAGTATTTT
once	TRBV19	NA	TRBJ2-1	11	CASSIPGVQFF	TGTGCCAGTAGTATCCCCGGAGTTCAGTTCTTC
NA	TRBV24-1	TRBD2	TRBJ2-7	15	CATPKLAGSSYEQYF	TGTGCCACCCCGAAACTAGCGGGGAGCTCCTACGAGCAGTACTTC
NA	TRBV24-1	NA	TRBJ2-2	18	CATSDERHGDHNTGELFF	TGTGCCACCAGTGACGAACGACATGGGGATCACAACACCGGGGAGCTGTTTTTT
NA	TRBV20-1	NA	TRBJ2-7	15	CSAPGQSVRSYEQYF	TGCAGTGCTCCCGGACAGTCTGTTCGCTCCTACGAGCAGTACTTC
few	TRBV6-2/TRBV6-3	TRBD2	TRBJ2-7	14	CASTLAGGDYEQYF	TGTGCCAGCACCTTAGCGGGGGGAGACTACGAGCAGTACTTC
NA	TRBV11-2	NA	TRBJ2-5	13	CASSLQPLETQYF	TGTGCCAGCAGCTTACAGCCTCTGGAGACCCAGTACTTC
NA	TRBV12-3/TRBV12-4	NA	TRBJ2-2	14	CASSPHFNTGELFF	TGTGCCAGCAGTCCGCACTTCAACACCGGGGAGCTGTTTTTT
few	TRBV20-1	NA	TRBJ1-5	14	CSATSGASNQPQHF	TGCAGTGCAACTTCCGGGGCGAGCAATCAGCCCCAGCATTTT
NA	TRBV4-1	NA	TRBJ1-1	16	CASSQEAGVLPTEAFF	TGCGCCAGCAGCCAAGAAGCAGGGGTTCTTCCCACTGAAGCTTTCTTT
NA	TRBV29-1	NA	TRBJ2-7	13	CSVRITGTYEQYF	TGCAGCGTCCGAATAACAGGGACCTACGAGCAGTACTTC
NA	TRBV24-1	TRBD2	TRBJ2-3	16	CATSDPQRGGPDTQYF	TGTGCCACCAGTGATCCGCAGCGGGGGGGCCCGGATACGCAGTATTTT
NA	TRBV3-1	TRBD1	TRBJ2-3	15	CASSQQGAGTDTQYF	TGTGCCAGCAGCCAGCAGGGGGCGGGCACAGATACGCAGTATTTT
NA	TRBV7-9	NA	TRBJ2-2	16	CASSLWVRANTGELFF	TGTGCCAGCAGCTTATGGGTCAGGGCGAACACCGGGGAGCTGTTTTTT
NA	TRBV6-1	NA	TRBJ2-7	13	CASSVETAYEQYF	TGTGCCAGCAGTGTAGAGACAGCCTACGAGCAGTACTTC
NA	TRBV4-3	TRBD1	TRBJ2-7	13	CASSQGQGSEQYF	TGCGCCAGCAGCCAAGGACAGGGTTCCGAGCAGTACTTC
NA	TRBV29-1	NA	TRBJ2-7	15	CSVEEAERVGDEQYF	TGCAGCGTTGAAGAGGCTGAGAGGGTGGGAGATGAGCAGTACTTC
NA	TRBV10-2	NA	TRBJ2-7	13	CASSERGSYEQYF	TGCGCCAGCAGTGAGAGGGGGTCCTACGAGCAGTACTTC
NA	TRBV7-8	NA	TRBJ1-1	15	CASSREAIQGTEAFF	TGCGCCAGCAGCCGGGAGGCAATCCAGGGCACTGAAGCTTTCTTT
few	TRBV3-1	NA	TRBJ2-1	11	CASSQALQQFF	TGTGCCAGCAGCCAAGCCCTTCAGCAGTTCTTC
NA	TRBV24-1	TRBD2	TRBJ2-2	17	CATSDPASGANTGELFF	TGTGCCACCAGTGATCCCGCTAGCGGCGCGAACACCGGGGAGCTGTTTTTT
NA	TRBV4-2	TRBD1	TRBJ2-7	19	CASSHIGTGRIGGNREQYF	TGTGCCAGCAGCCACATCGGGACAGGAAGGATTGGGGGGAATCGGGAGCAGTACTTC
NA	TRBV11-2	NA	TRBJ2-3	15	CASSPQRGRRASQYF	TGTGCCAGCAGCCCTCAACGGGGGAGGCGAGCGTCGCAGTATTTT
NA	TRBV12-3/TRBV12-4	NA	TRBJ1-1	14	CASSLAGRGTEAFF	TGTGCCAGCAGTTTAGCGGGGAGGGGCACTGAAGCTTTCTTT
NA	TRBV29-1	TRBD1	TRBJ2-7	14	CSVLASTGTHEQYF	TGCAGCGTCTTGGCCTCGACAGGGACCCACGAGCAGTACTTC
NA	TRBV6-2/TRBV6-3	NA	TRBJ2-6	15	CASSNRRSGANVLTF	TGTGCCAGCAGTAACAGGCGCTCTGGGGCCAACGTCCTGACTTTC